This T cell receptor beta chain was identified in a study of post-analysis software for immune sequencing data. Study-wide results and caveats: Patients showed TRBV5-6, TRBV5-1 and TRBV20-1 among five TRBV segments more frequent than in controls.

The germline gives CDR1 MNHEY, CDR2 SVGAGI. Trimming shortened V by 5 bases and J by 7 bases, and 17 bases separated the two germline ends. The CDR3 runs to 14 residues. Carried by the TCR beta cDNA libraries were unique molecular identifiers. MiXCR, applied by TCRdb to the PCR reads, yields one record per CDR3 protein. The sample shows 400,000 to 500,000 distinct CDR3 sequences, approximately 42% of them seen only once. This clonotype was counted between two and nine times. Its antigen is not known. Material for sequencing was blood. The receptor's source is a girl aged 2-15 years with multiple sclerosis. The chain employs TRBV6-5 and TRBJ1-1; no clear D. The CDR3 spells CASSPVGISFEAFF. For the CDR3, the DNA is TGTGCCAGCAGTCCGGTCGGAATTTCCTTTGAAGCTTTCTTT.